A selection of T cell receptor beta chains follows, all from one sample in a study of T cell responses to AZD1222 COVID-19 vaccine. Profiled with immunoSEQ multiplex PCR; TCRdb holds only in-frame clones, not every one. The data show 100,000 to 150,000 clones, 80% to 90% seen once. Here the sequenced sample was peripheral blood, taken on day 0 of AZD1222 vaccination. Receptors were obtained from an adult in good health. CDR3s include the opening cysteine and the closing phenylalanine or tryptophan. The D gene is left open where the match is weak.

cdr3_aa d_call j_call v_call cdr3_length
CAWSVGDYNEQFF NA TRBJ2-1 TRBV30 13
CASSMMAGPNTEAFF NA TRBJ1-1 TRBV19 15
CASSSQGQGREKLFF NA TRBJ1-4 TRBV5-1 15
CASSSRRDGTEAFF NA TRBJ1-1 TRBV19 14
CASSFGRRWTEAFF NA TRBJ1-1 TRBV6-5 14
CSVGGVAPLMGEQYF NA TRBJ2-7 TRBV29-1 15
CASRAFLASEQYF NA TRBJ2-7 TRBV7-9 13
CASSLRRGSSYEQYF NA TRBJ2-7 TRBV7-2 15
CAISEHTNTEAFF NA TRBJ1-1 TRBV10-3 13
CASSPRRGRGETQYF TRBD1 TRBJ2-5 TRBV7-2 15
CASSYLRYDYEQYF NA TRBJ2-7 TRBV6-2/TRBV6-3 14
CASSYGGGGQPQHF TRBD1 TRBJ1-5 TRBV6-2/TRBV6-3 14
CASSEVRSYGYTF NA TRBJ1-2 TRBV19 13
CASSPNPGSNQPQHF NA TRBJ1-5 TRBV18 15
CASSTYPGVGELFF NA TRBJ2-2 TRBV3-1/TRBV3-2 14
CASSPQTGGNTIYF NA TRBJ1-3 TRBV3-1/TRBV3-2 14
CASSPWTGGLMGNNQPQHF TRBD1 TRBJ1-5 TRBV27 19
CASSRPTDLPQHF NA TRBJ1-5 TRBV6-2/TRBV6-3 13
CASSQDGGGDNTQYF TRBD2 TRBJ2-3 TRBV3-1/TRBV3-2 15
CASSEPGQGENEQFF TRBD1 TRBJ2-1 TRBV2 15
CASSPTGANYGYTF TRBD1 TRBJ1-2 TRBV4-3 14
CASSASGTDAYEQYF TRBD1 TRBJ2-7 TRBV28 15
CAWGEGNTIYF NA TRBJ1-3 TRBV30 11
CATSRVELTYNEQFF NA TRBJ2-1 TRBV15 15
CASRTKAGQGVNGYTF TRBD1 TRBJ1-2 TRBV6-6 16
CASTRRGTGEETQYF TRBD1 TRBJ2-5 TRBV2 15
CASSLGQLNNSPLHF NA TRBJ1-6 TRBV5-6 15
CASSLIATVGMEAFF NA TRBJ1-1 TRBV7-8 15
CASSFGSGTDSNQPQHF NA TRBJ1-5 TRBV28 17
CASRPSGQETQYF TRBD2 TRBJ2-5 TRBV6-2/TRBV6-3 13
CASSQEATEAFF NA TRBJ1-1 TRBV3-1/TRBV3-2 12
CASSLRGVGNYGYTF NA TRBJ1-2 TRBV28 15
CSALGEGYEQYF TRBD2 TRBJ2-7 TRBV29-1 12
CASSTKRTGLYEQYF TRBD1 TRBJ2-7 TRBV19 15
CASSHRGVNTEAFF NA TRBJ1-1 TRBV5-1 14
CASSLTGGEEKLFF NA TRBJ1-4 TRBV5-1 14
CASSSQKGLAKSTDTQYF NA TRBJ2-3 TRBV4-1 18
CATRSPDRYEQYF NA TRBJ2-7 TRBV6-5 13
CASPVRGTNTEAFF NA TRBJ1-1 TRBV7-2 14
CATTGTSGGASHGELFF TRBD2 TRBJ2-2 TRBV4-1 17
CASSIRTGFGQYF TRBD1 TRBJ2-7 TRBV12-3/TRBV12-4 13
CATSSPLGTGGRNQPQHF TRBD1 TRBJ1-5 TRBV15 18
CASSLDMGPSYEQYF NA TRBJ2-7 TRBV7-6 15
CASSLALGFSYEQYF NA TRBJ2-7 TRBV7-2 15
CASSLLQGSRDGYTF TRBD1 TRBJ1-2 TRBV28 15
CASSPSYNEQFF NA TRBJ2-1 TRBV7-2 12
CASSPTDGIHEQFF NA TRBJ2-1 TRBV27 14
CASSQGHTEAFF NA TRBJ1-1 TRBV4-1 12
CASSVSRDSPYEQYF TRBD1 TRBJ2-7 TRBV9 15
CASSPGRAPNEKLFF NA TRBJ1-4 TRBV19 15
CASSPWDRGGEQYF TRBD1 TRBJ2-7 TRBV19 14
CASSLSGANEQFF NA TRBJ2-1 TRBV7-3 13